This T cell receptor (beta chain) was retrieved from a study of OX40 agonist ivuxolimab in advanced cancers. Study at large: The study enrolled dose-escalation patients with hepatocellular carcinoma, melanoma, renal cell or head and neck cancer. The study's findings and limits: Expanded clones tended on average to be more numerous among CD8+ T cells than CD4+.

The germline CDR1 and CDR2 sequences are ENHRY and SYGVKD. The V segment lost 4 bases and the J segment 5 bases; nucleotides outside the gene matches: 7. The CDR3 sequence is 15 residues long. The data were produced by immunoSEQ multiplex PCR, yet TCRdb's version contains in-frame clones alone and is incomplete. The top ten clones hold around 15% of a sample with some 59,000 clones, roughly 90% of them seen once. With respect to this clone: The antigen is not known.

The V gene is TRBV10-3, the J gene TRBJ2-3, with 9 bases identical to TRBD2. Sequencing was performed on CD4+ or CD8+ T cells sorted from blood, taken in a trial of the OX40 agonist ivuxolimab. The receptor's source is an adult with an advanced solid tumor such as melanoma, head and neck, liver or kidney cancer. The CDR3 here is CAISGGGGEEDTQYF. In DNA, the CDR3 is TGTGCCATCAGTGGCGGGGGGGGTGAAGAAGATACGCAGTATTTT.